This T cell receptor (beta chain) derives from a study of shared clonotypes between healthy human individuals. The germline gives CDR1 SGDLS, CDR2 YYNGEE. CDR3 length: 14 residues. The trim removed 2 bases at V and 2 bases at J, leaving 0 bases unmatched. Worth noting for this clone: This same CDR3 is encoded by further DNA sequences in the sample.

The naive CD8 population came from CD45RO-negative cells selected for CCR7, without terminally differentiated effector memory CD45RA+ cells. Genomic DNA (from each subset) was split evenly across several immunoSEQ plates. Method: immunoSEQ multiplex PCR; TCRdb's copy keeps in-frame clones and lacks some. The table records almost 700,000 clones, roughly 94% of them present only once. Sequencing was performed on naive CD8+ T cells sorted from blood. The TCR was taken from a man between 25 and 39 years old in good health. The rearrangement uses TRBV9 and TRBJ2-7; 11 bases line up with TRBD1. This chain's CDR3 is CASSVGQGAYEQYF. Written as DNA, the CDR3 is TGTGCCAGCAGCGTGGGACAGGGGGCCTACGAGCAGTACTTC.